Below are 2 T cell receptor beta chains sequenced from a single sample in a study of T cells in Graves' hyperthyroidism and ophthalmopathy. Template material for amplifying TCR beta CDR3 regions consisted of RNA transcripts. Initially, a first-round RT-PCR of the TCR CDR3 employed the HTBI primer set. TCRdb re-called the multiplex PCR reads through MiXCR, storing one row per CDR3 protein. The profile shows some 510,000 distinct CDR3 sequences, around 46% of them singletons. The sequenced sample consisted of peripheral blood or thyroid tissue (not recorded which). Receptors originate from a woman in her late teens or twenties with Graves' hyperthyroidism.

The chain combines TRBV12-3 or TRBV12-4 with TRBJ1-1; a possible D gene is TRBD1 (5 bases). This CDR3 has 12 amino acids. Trimming left V 2 bases short and J 8 bases short, with 9 bases between. The CDR3 bases are TGTGCCAGCAGTTTAACAGGAAACGAAGCTTTCTTT. Residues: CASSLTGNEAFF.

This clonotype was seen at least ten times. This chain connects TRBV2 to TRBJ2-5; D is uncertain. CDR1 is SNHLY, CDR2 FYNNEI, per germline. This CDR3 contains 14 residues. V dropped 6 bases and J dropped 0 bases, with 11 bases sitting between them. The CDR3: CASRERTYQETQYF. CDR3 in DNA: TGTGCCAGCAGGGAAAGGACGTACCAAGAGACCCAGTACTTC.